A single sample gave rise to the 13 T cell receptor beta chains below, sequenced in a study of glioma-infiltrating T cells after dendritic cell vaccination. Time point: after dendritic cell vaccination, including at tumor progression/relapse. Measured with immunoSEQ multiplex PCR; TCRdb has only the in-frame clones, and not every one. The table lists around 10,000 clones, about 80% of them singletons. The starting material was blood, obtained after dendritic cell vaccination. The source is a human donor with glioblastoma.

The genes are TRBV30 and TRBJ1-2; D remains ambiguous. Germline CDR1 GTSNPN, CDR2 SVGIG (reference sequence). V dropped 1 base and J dropped 6 bases, with 12 bases sitting between them. CDR3 length equals 13 residues. CDR3 DNA sequence: TGTGCCTGGAGTGCCGGCGGGGAGCATGGCTACACCTTC. This codes for CAWSAGGEHGYTF.

The J gene is TRBJ2-1, the V gene TRBV10-3; 11 nucleotides align to TRBD2. CDR1 and CDR2 (germline): ENHRY, SYGVKD. Unmatched junction bases numbered 6, after V lost 4 bases and J lost 7 bases. The CDR3 sequence is 15 residues long. The CDR3 spells CAISALAGEGNEQFF. CDR3 coding DNA: TGTGCCATCAGTGCACTAGCGGGAGAAGGAAATGAGCAGTTCTTC.

This chain uses TRBV6-4 with TRBJ2-1; TRBD2 matches at 9 bases. The CDR3 consists of 16 residues. CDR1 is MRHNA, CDR2 SNTAGT, per germline. Trimming at V came to 2 bases and at J to 6 bases, leaving 8 bases not matched to a gene. The CDR3 loop reads CASSDNPGLAPNEQFF. The CDR3 DNA is TGTGCCAGCAGTGACAACCCGGGACTAGCCCCCAATGAGCAGTTCTTC.

The chain employs TRBV4-3 and TRBJ1-4; D ambiguous. The germline V gene has CDR1 LGHNA and CDR2 YSLEER. Trimming took off 1 base at V and 11 bases at J, with 11 bases between the two ends. CDR3 length: 13 amino acids. CDR3 loop: CASSQGLREKLFF. CDR3 nucleotides: TGCGCCAGCAGCCAAGGGTTAAGGGAGAAACTGTTTTTT.

The chain is built from TRBV7-8 and TRBJ2-5, with 8 bases identical to TRBD1. The germline CDR1 and CDR2 sequences are SGHVS and FQNEAQ. This CDR3 has 14 amino acids. V trimming: 5 bases; J trimming: 5 bases; junction bases outside the gene matches: 7. CDR3 DNA: TGTGCCAGCAGCCGAGGGACAGGCTACGAGACCCAGTACTTC. It translates to CASSRGTGYETQYF.

This sequence joins TRBV5-1 and TRBJ1-2; the match to TRBD1 covers 7 bases. Germline trimming cut 3 bases from V and 2 bases from J; bases unmatched to any gene: 10. The CDR3 sequence is 16 residues long. Germline V CDR1 and CDR2: SGHRS, YFSETQ. Written as DNA, the CDR3 is TGCGCCAGCAGCTGGGGGACAGCCGTGACCAACTATGGCTACACCTTC. It is translated as CASSWGTAVTNYGYTF.

This clone was seen a few times. The V gene is TRBV7-3, the J gene TRBJ2-3; perhaps TRBD2 as D (7 bases). The CDR3 loop spans 14 amino acids. CDR1 and CDR2 from the germline V gene are SGHTA and FQGTGA. Trimming took 4 bases from V and 6 from J, leaving 14 bases between them. In DNA, the CDR3 is TGTGCCAGCAGCTACTCGGGGAGGGGGGATACGCAGTATTTT. It translates to CASSYSGRGDTQYF. The entire variable domain, with the rest obtained from reference TRBV7-3 and TRBJ2-3, is as follows: GAGVSQTPSNKVTEKGKYVELRCDPISGHTALYWYRQSLGQGPEFLIYFQGTGAADDSGLPNDRFFAVRPEGSVSTLKIQRTERGDSAVYLCASSYSGRGDTQYFGPGTRLTVL.

This chain connects TRBV19 to TRBJ1-1; D gene uncertain. The CDR3 spans 13 residues. V was cut by 6 bases and J by 2 bases, with 10 bases left in between. The germline V gene encodes CDR1 LNHDA and CDR2 SQIVND (reference sequence). The chain's CDR3 is CASSRVKNTEAFF. The CDR3 DNA follows: TGTGCCAGTAGCCGAGTTAAAAACACTGAAGCTTTCTTT.

The genes are TRBV9 and TRBJ2-3; a weak D match, TRBD2 (6 bases). Germline V CDR1 and CDR2: SGDLS, YYNGEE. The length of the CDR3 is 17 residues. V was cut by 0 bases and J by 0 bases, with 14 bases left in between. The CDR3 region has the DNA TGTGCCAGCAGCGTAGACCCAGCGGGTACTAGCACAGATACGCAGTATTTT. Amino acid sequence: CASSVDPAGTSTDTQYF.

The rearrangement links TRBV27 to TRBJ2-1; TRBD2 might be the D (6 bases). The CDR3 is made up of 15 amino acids. The ends were cut back, 4 bases at V and 0 bases at J, with 10 bases in the middle. From germline, CDR1 is MNHEY and CDR2 SMNVEV (reference sequence). The CDR3 nucleotides are TGTGCCAGCAGTTGGGACTTGAGCTCCTACAATGAGCAGTTCTTC. Amino acids: CASSWDLSSYNEQFF.

The chain joins TRBV6-5 to TRBJ2-1, with 7 bases fitting TRBD2. V shed 4 bases, J shed 3 bases, and the junction held 3 bases outside the gene matches. CDR1 and CDR2 (germline): MNHEY, SVGAGI. The CDR3 is made up of 14 amino acids. CDR3 coding DNA: TGTGCCAGCAGTTCCTCTAGCGGCTACAATGAGCAGTTCTTC. As protein: CASSSSSGYNEQFF.

The rearrangement uses TRBV5-6 and TRBJ2-7; D may be TRBD2 (6 bases). Germline V gene lookup returns CDR1 SGHDT and CDR2 YYEEEE. Trimming took 6 bases from V and 0 from J, leaving 10 bases between them. The CDR3 has 13 amino acids. The CDR3 DNA follows: TGTGCCAGCACGACTAGTCCCTCCTACGAGCAGTACTTC. It encodes CASTTSPSYEQYF.

In this sample, this clone turned up once. The chain combines TRBV7-9 with TRBJ2-3; 14 bases agree with TRBD2. CDR3 length: 18 residues. Germline V gene lookup returns CDR1 SEHNR and CDR2 FQNEAQ (reference sequence). V trimming: 5 bases; J trimming: 0 bases; junction bases outside the gene matches: 7. Here the CDR3 reads CASSRGLAGGTSTDTQYF. In nucleotides, the CDR3 is TGTGCCAGCAGCAGAGGACTAGCGGGAGGAACTAGCACAGATACGCAGTATTTT.